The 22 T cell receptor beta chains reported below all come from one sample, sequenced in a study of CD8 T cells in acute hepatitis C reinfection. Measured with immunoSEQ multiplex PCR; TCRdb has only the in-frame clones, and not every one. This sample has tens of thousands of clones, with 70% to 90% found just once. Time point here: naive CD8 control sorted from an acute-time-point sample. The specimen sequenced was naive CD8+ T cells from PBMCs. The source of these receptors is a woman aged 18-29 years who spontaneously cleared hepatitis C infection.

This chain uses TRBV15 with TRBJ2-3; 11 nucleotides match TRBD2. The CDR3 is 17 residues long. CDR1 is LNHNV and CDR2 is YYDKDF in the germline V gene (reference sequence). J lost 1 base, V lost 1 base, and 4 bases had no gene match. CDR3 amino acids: CATSRAGGLAGTDTQYF. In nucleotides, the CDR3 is TGTGCCACCAGCAGAGCTGGGGGACTAGCGGGCACAGATACGCAGTATTTT.

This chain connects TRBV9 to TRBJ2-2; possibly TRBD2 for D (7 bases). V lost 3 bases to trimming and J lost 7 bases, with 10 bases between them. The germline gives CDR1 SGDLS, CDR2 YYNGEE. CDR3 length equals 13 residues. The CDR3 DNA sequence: TGTGCCAGCAGCGGGGAGGGGGTCGGGGAGCTGTTTTTT. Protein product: CASSGEGVGELFF.

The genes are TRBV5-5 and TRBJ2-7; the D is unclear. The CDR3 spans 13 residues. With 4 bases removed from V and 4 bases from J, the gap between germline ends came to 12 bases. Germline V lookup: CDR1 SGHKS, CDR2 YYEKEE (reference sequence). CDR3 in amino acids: CASSAAIVYEQYF. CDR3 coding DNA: TGTGCCAGCAGCGCGGCAATAGTGTACGAGCAGTACTTC.

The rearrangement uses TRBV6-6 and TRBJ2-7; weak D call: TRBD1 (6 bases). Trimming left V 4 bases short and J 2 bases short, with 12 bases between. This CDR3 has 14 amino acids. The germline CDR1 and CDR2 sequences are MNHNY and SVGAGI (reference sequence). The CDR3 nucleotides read TGTGCCAGCAGTTTTACAGGGACCGCCTACGAGCAGTACTTC. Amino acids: CASSFTGTAYEQYF.

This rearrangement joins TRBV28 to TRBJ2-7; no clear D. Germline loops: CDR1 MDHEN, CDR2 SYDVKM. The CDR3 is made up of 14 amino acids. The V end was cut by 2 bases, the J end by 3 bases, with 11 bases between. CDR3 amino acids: CASSLVTPDYEQYF. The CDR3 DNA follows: TGTGCCAGCAGTTTAGTGACACCCGACTACGAGCAGTACTTC. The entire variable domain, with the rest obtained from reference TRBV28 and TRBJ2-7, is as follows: DVKVTQSSRYLVKRTGEKVFLECVQDMDHENMFWYRQDPGLGLRLIYFSYDVKMKEKGDIPEGYSVSREKKERFSLILESASTNQTSMYLCASSLVTPDYEQYFGPGTRLTVT.

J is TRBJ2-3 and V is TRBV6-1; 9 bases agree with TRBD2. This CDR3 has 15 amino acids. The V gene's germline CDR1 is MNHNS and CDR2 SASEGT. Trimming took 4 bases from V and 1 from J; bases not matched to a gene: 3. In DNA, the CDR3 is TGTGCCAGCAGTGGACTAGCGGACGGCACAGATACGCAGTATTTT. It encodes CASSGLADGTDTQYF.

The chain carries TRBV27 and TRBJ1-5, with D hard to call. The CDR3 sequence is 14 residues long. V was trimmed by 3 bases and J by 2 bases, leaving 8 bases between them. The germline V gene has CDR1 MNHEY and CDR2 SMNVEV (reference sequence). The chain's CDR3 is CASSFARGNQPQHF. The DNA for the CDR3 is TGTGCCAGCAGTTTCGCACGGGGCAATCAGCCCCAGCATTTT.

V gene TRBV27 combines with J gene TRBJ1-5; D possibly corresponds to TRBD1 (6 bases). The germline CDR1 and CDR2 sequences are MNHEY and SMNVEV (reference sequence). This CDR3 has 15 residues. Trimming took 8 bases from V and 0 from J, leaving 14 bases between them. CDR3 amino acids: CASATIGGSNQPQHF. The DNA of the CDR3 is TGTGCCAGCGCGACGATAGGGGGTAGCAATCAGCCCCAGCATTTT.

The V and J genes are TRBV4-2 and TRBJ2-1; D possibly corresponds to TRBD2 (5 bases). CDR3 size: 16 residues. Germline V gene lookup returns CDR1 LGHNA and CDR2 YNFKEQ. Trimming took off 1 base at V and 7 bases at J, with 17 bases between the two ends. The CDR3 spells CASSQALLDLTNEQFF. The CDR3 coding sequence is TGTGCCAGCAGCCAAGCCTTACTAGATCTTACAAATGAGCAGTTCTTC.

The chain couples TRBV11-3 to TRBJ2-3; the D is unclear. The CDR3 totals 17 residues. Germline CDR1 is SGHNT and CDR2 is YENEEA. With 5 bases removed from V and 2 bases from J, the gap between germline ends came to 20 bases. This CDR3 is CASSNTGQTDNTDTQYF. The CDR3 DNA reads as TGTGCCAGCAGCAATACGGGCCAGACGGATAACACAGATACGCAGTATTTT.

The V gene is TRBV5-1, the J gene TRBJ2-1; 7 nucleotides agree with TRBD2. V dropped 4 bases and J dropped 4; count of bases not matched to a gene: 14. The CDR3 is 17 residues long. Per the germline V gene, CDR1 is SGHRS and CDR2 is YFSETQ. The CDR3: CASSGGTSAPKYNEQFF. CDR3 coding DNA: TGCGCCAGCAGCGGGGGAACTAGCGCCCCTAAATACAATGAGCAGTTCTTC.

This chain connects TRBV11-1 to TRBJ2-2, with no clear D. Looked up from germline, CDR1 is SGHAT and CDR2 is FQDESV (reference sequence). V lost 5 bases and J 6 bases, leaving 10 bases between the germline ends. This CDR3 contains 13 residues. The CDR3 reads CASSPLISGELFF. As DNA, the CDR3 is TGTGCCAGCAGCCCCCTTATCTCCGGGGAGCTGTTTTTT.

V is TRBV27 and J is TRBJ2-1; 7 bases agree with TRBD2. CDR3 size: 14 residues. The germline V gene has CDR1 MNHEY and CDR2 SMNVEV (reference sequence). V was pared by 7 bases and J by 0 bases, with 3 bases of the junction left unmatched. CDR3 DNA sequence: TGTGCCAGCATGGGCGGGAGCTCCTACAATGAGCAGTTCTTC. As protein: CASMGGSSYNEQFF.

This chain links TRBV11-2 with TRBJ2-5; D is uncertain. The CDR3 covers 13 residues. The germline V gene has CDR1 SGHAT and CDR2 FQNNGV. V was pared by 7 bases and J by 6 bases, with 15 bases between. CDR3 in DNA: TGTGCCAGCATCCCCTGGGCAGGACAGACCCAGTACTTC. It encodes CASIPWAGQTQYF.

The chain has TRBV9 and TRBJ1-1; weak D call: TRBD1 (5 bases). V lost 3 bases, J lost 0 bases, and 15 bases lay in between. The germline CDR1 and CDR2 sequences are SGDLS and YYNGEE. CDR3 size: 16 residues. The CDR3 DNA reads TGTGCCAGCAGCGGGGACGGAGGTAACATGAACACTGAAGCTTTCTTT. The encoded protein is CASSGDGGNMNTEAFF.

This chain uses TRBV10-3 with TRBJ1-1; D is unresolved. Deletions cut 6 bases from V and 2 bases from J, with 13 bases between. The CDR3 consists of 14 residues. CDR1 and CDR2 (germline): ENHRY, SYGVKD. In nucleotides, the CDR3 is TGTGCCATCAGGCTAGGCCAGGCTAACACTGAAGCTTTCTTT. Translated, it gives CAIRLGQANTEAFF.

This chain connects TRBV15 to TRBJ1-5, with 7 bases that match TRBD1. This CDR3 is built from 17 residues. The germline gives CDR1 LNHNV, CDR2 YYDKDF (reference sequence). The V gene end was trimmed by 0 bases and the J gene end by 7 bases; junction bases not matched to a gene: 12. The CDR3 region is CATSRDFLGGEEQPQHF. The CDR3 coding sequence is TGTGCCACCAGCAGAGATTTTTTAGGGGGCGAGGAACAGCCCCAGCATTTT.

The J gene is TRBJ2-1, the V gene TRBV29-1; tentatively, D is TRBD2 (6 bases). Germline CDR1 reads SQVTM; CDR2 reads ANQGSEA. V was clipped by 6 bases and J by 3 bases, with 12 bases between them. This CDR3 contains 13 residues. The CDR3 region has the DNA TGCAGCGTAGCTAGCGCCGACTACAATGAGCAGTTCTTC. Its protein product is CSVASADYNEQFF.

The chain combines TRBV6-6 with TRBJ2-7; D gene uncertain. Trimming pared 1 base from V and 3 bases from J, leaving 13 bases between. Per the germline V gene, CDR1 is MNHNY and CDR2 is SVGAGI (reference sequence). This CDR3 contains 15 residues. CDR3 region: CASSYYFETLYEQYF. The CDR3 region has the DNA TGTGCCAGCAGTTACTACTTTGAGACACTCTACGAGCAGTACTTC.

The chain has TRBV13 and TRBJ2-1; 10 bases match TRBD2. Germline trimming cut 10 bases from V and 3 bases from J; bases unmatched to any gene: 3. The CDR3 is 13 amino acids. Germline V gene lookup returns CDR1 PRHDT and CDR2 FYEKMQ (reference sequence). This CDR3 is CATGTSVYNEQFF. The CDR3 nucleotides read TGTGCCACCGGGACTAGCGTCTACAATGAGCAGTTCTTC. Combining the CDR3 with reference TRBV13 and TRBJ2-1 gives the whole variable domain AAGVIQSPRHLIKEKRETATLKCYPIPRHDTVYWYQQGPGQDPQFLISFYEKMQSDKGSIPDRFSAQQFSDYHSELNMSSLELGDSALYFCATGTSVYNEQFFGPGTRLTVL.

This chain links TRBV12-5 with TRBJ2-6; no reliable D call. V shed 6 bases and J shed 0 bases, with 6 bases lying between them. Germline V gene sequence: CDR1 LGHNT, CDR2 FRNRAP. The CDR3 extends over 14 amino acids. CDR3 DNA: TGTGCTAGTGGCAAGAACTCTGGGGCCAACGTCCTGACTTTC. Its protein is CASGKNSGANVLTF.

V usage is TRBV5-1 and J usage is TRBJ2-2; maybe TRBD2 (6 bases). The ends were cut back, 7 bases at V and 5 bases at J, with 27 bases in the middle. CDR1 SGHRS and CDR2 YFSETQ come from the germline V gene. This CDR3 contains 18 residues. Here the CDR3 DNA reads TGCGCCAGCCTAAATAGGCTGTCGGGGGAACTCGGAACCGGGGAGCTGTTTTTT. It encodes CASLNRLSGELGTGELFF. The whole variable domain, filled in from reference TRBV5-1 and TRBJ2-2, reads KAGVTQTPRYLIKTRGQQVTLSCSPISGHRSVSWYQQTPGQGLQFLFEYFSETQRNKGNFPGRFSGRQFSNSRSEMNVSTLELGDSALYLCASLNRLSGELGTGELFFGEGSRLTVL.